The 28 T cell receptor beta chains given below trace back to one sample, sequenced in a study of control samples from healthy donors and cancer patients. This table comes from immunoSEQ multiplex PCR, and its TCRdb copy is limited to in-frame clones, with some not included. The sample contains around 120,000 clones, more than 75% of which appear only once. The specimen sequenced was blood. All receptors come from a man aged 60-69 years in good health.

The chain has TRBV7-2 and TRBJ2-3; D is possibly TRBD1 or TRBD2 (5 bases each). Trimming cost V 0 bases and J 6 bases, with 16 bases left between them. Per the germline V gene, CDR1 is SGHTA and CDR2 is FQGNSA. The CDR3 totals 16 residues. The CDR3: CASSLAAGTLGDTQYF. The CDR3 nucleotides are TGTGCCAGCAGCTTAGCGGCCGGGACCCTCGGGGATACGCAGTATTTT. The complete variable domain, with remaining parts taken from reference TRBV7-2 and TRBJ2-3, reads GAGVSQSPSNKVTEKGKDVELRCDPISGHTALYWYRQSLGQGLEFLIYFQGNSAPDKSGLPSDRFSAERTGGSVSTLTIQRTQQEDSAVYLCASSLAAGTLGDTQYFGPGTRLTVL.

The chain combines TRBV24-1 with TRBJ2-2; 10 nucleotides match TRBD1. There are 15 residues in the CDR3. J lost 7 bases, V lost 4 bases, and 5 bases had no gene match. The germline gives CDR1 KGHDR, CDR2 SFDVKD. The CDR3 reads CATSDPGQGSGELFF. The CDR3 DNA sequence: TGTGCCACCAGTGACCCGGGACAGGGGAGCGGGGAGCTGTTTTTT.

The CDR3 nucleotides read TGTGCCAGCAGTGAAGCAGGGGGCAATCAGCCCCAGCATTTT. The encoded protein is CASSEAGGNQPQHF. The chain uses TRBV6-1 and TRBJ1-5, with D perhaps matching TRBD1 (5 bases). The V and J ends lost 0 bases and 2 bases respectively, with 5 bases between them. From germline, CDR1 is MNHNS and CDR2 SASEGT. The CDR3 has 14 amino acids.

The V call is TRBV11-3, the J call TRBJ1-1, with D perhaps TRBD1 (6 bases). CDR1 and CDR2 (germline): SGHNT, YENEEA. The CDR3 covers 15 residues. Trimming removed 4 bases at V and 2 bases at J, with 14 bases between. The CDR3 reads CASSSSRTANTEAFF. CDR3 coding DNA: TGTGCCAGCAGCTCGTCCCGGACAGCTAACACTGAAGCTTTCTTT.

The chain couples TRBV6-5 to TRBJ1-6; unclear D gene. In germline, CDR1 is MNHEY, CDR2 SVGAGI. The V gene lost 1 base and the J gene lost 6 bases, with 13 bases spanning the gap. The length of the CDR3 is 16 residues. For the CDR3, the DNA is TGTGCCAGCAGTTACTTCGCCGTACAGCTTAATTCACCCCTCCACTTT. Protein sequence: CASSYFAVQLNSPLHF.

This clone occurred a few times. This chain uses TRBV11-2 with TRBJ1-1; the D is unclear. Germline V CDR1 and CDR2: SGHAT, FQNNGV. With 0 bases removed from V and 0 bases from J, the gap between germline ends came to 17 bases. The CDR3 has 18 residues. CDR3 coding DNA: TGTGCCAGCAGCTTAGATACGTTTGCCAGTACCATGAACACTGAAGCTTTCTTT. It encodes CASSLDTFASTMNTEAFF.

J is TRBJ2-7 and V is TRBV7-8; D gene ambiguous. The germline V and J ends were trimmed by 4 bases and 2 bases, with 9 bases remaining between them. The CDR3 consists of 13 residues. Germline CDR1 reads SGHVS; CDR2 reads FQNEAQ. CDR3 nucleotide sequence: TGTGCCAGCAGCTCCCGGATAACCTACGAGCAGTACTTC. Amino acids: CASSSRITYEQYF.

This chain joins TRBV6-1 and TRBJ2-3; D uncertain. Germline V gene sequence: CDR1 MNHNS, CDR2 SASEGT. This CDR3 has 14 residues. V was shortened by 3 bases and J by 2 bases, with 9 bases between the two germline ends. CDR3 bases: TGTGCCAGCAGTGATGGCAGCCCCACAGATACGCAGTATTTT. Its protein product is CASSDGSPTDTQYF.

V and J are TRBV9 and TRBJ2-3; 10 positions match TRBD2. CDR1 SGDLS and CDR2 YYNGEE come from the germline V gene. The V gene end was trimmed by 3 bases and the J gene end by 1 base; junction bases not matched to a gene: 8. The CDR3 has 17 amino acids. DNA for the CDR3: TGTGCCAGCAGCGCGGAACTAGCGGGGAGTGGCACAGATACGCAGTATTTT. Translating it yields CASSAELAGSGTDTQYF.

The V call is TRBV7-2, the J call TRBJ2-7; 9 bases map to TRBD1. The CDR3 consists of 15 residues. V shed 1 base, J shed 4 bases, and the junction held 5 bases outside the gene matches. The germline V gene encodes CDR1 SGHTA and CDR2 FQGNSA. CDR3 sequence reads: CASSLEGTGTYEQYF. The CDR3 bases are TGTGCCAGCAGCTTAGAGGGGACAGGGACATACGAGCAGTACTTC.

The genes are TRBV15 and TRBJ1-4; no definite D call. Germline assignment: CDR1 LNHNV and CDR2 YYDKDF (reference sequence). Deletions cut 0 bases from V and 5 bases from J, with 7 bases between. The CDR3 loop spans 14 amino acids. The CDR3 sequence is CATSRDYQNEKLFF. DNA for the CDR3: TGTGCCACCAGCAGAGATTACCAAAATGAAAAACTGTTTTTT.

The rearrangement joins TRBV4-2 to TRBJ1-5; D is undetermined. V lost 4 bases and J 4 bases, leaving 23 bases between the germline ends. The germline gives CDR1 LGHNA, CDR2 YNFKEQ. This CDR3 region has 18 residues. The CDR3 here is CASSLDTRKGNLNQPQHF. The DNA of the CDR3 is TGTGCCAGCAGCCTAGATACGCGTAAAGGGAACTTAAATCAGCCCCAGCATTTT.

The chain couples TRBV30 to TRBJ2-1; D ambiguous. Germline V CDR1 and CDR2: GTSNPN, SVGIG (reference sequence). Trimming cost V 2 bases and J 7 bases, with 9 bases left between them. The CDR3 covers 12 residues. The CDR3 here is CAWSRWQNEQFF. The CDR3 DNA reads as TGTGCCTGGAGTCGGTGGCAGAATGAGCAGTTCTTC. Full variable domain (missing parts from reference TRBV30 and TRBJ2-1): SQTIHQWPATLVQPVGSPLSLECTVEGTSNPNLYWYRQAAGRGLQLLFYSVGIGQISSEVPQNLSASRPQDRQFILSSKKLLLSDSGFYLCAWSRWQNEQFFGPGTRLTVL.

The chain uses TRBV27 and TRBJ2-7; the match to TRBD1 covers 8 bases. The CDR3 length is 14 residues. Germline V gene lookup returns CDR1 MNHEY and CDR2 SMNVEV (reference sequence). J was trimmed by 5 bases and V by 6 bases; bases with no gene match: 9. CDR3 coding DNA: TGTGCCAGCAGACGGACAGGGACAACCCACGAGCAGTACTTC. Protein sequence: CASRRTGTTHEQYF.

The CDR3 is CASSYSGTGAGNTIYF. Written as DNA, the CDR3 is TGTGCCAGCAGTTACTCCGGGACAGGGGCTGGAAACACCATATATTTT. The chain recombines TRBV6-5 with TRBJ1-3; 10 nucleotides line up with TRBD1. The CDR3 has 16 residues. V lost 0 bases to trimming and J lost 2 bases; unmatched junction nucleotides: 1. CDR1 is MNHEY and CDR2 is SVGAGI in the germline V gene.

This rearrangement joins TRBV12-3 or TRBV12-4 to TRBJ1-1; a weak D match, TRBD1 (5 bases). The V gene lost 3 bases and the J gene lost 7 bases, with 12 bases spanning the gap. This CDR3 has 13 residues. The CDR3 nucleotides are TGTGCCAGCAGTTTGTCAGGGCAGGGTGAAGCTTTCTTT. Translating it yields CASSLSGQGEAFF.

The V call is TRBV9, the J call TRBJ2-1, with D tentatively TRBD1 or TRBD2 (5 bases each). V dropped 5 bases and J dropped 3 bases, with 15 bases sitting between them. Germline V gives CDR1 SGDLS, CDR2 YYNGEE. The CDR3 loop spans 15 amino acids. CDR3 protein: CASRRGDPYYNEQFF. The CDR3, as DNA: TGTGCCAGCAGGAGAGGGGACCCGTACTACAATGAGCAGTTCTTC.

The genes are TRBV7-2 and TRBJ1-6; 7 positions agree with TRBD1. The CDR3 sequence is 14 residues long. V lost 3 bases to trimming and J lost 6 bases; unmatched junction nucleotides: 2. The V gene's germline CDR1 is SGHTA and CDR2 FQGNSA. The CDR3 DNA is TGTGCCAGCAGCTTCGGACAGGCTAATTCACCCCTCCACTTT. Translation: CASSFGQANSPLHF.

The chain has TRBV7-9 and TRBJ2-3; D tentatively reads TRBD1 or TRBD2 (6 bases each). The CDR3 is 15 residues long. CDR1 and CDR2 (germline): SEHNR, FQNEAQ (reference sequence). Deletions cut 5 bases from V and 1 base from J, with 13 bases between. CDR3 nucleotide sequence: TGTGCCAGCAGCCACAGGGACTCGCGCACAGATACGCAGTATTTT. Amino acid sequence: CASSHRDSRTDTQYF.

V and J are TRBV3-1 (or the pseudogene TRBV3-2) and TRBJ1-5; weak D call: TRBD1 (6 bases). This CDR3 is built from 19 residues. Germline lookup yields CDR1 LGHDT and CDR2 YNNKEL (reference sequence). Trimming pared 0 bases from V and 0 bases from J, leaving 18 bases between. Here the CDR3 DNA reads TGTGCCAGCAGCCAAGAGGACCCCCGGGGAGGGGGTAGCAATCAGCCCCAGCATTTT. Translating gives CASSQEDPRGGGSNQPQHF.

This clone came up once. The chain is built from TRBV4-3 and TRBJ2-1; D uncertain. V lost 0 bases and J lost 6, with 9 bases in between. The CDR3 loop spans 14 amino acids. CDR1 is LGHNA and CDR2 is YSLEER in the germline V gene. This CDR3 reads CASSQEGPRNEQFF. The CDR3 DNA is TGCGCCAGCAGCCAAGAAGGACCCCGCAATGAGCAGTTCTTC.

The CDR3 nucleotides read TGTGCCAGCAGTTACTCCGGAACTAATGAAAAACTGTTTTTT. It codes for CASSYSGTNEKLFF. The V gene is TRBV6-5, the J gene TRBJ1-4; no firm D call. Germline-derived CDR1 and CDR2 are MNHEY and SVGAGI. V lost 0 bases and J 1 base, leaving 3 bases between the germline ends. The CDR3 has 14 amino acids.

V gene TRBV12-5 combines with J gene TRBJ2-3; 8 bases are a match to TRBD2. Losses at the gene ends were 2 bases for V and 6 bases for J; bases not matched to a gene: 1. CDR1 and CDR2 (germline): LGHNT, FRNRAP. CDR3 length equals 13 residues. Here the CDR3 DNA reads TGTGCTAGTGGTTTGCGGGAGGGGGATACGCAGTATTTT. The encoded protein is CASGLREGDTQYF.

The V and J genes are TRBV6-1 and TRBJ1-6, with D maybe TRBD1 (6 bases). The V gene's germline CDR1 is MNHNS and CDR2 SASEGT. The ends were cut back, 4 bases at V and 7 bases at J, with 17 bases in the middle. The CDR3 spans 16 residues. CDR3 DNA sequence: TGTGCCAGCAGTGCGCAAACAGGGCGGGTAAATTCACCCCTCCACTTT. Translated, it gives CASSAQTGRVNSPLHF.

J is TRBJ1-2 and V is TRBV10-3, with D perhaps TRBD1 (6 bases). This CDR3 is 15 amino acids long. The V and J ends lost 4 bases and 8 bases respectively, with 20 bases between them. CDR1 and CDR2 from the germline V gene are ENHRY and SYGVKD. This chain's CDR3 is CAISANGAGVEGYTF. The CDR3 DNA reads TGTGCCATCAGTGCAAATGGCGCAGGGGTGGAGGGCTACACCTTC.

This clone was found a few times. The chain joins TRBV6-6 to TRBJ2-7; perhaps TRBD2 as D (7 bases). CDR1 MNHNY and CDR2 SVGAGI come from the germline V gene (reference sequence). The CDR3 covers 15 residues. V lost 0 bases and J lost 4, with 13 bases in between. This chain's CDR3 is CASSYSGGRSYEQYF. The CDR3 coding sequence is TGTGCCAGCAGTTACTCGGGGGGGCGTTCTTACGAGCAGTACTTC.

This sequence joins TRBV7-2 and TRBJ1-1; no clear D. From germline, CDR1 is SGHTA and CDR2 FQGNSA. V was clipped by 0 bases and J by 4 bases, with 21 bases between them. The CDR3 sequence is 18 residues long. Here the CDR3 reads CASSLAGSLGGRGTEAFF. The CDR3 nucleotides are TGTGCCAGCAGCTTAGCCGGCAGTCTAGGCGGACGGGGCACTGAAGCTTTCTTT.

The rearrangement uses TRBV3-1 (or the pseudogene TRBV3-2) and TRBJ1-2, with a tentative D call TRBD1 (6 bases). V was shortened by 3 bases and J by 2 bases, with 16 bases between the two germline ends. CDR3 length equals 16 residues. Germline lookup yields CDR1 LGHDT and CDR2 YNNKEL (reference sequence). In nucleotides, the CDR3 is TGTGCCAGCAGCCAGGGATCCGGGACAAGGAACTATGGCTACACCTTC. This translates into CASSQGSGTRNYGYTF.